This T cell receptor (beta chain) comes out of a study of blood T cell repertoires in COVID-19. Overall study context: Sources were T cells, B-cell-depleted T cells, or PBMCs; the material itself was cDNA or gDNA.

Profiling relied on immunoSEQ multiplex PCR, and the TCRdb table lists in-frame clones only, not all of them. The table lists about 160,000 clones, less than 85% of them singletons. The CDR3 contains 13 residues. CDR1 is KGHDR and CDR2 is SFDVKD in the germline V gene. Sequencing was done on a sample of peripheral blood. The chain is built from TRBV24-1 and TRBJ2-7, with 14 bases matching TRBD2. This TCR was recovered from a woman aged 40 to 50 with COVID-19, enrolled during active disease. The CDR3: CASPTSGRAWWSV. CDR3 nucleotides: TGTGCCAGCCCGACTAGCGGGAGGGCCTGGTGGTCGGTC.